The 14 T cell receptor beta chains in this list originate from one sample, sequenced in a study of metastatic and nonmetastatic thyroid tumors. TCRdb re-analyzed the PCR reads through MiXCR. The table shows about 40,000 clones, with roughly 16% occurring only once. Thyroid surgery had not been preceded by any treatment in any patient. The sequenced sample was blood. The source of these receptors is a female donor with papillary thyroid cancer or a benign thyroid nodule (not recorded which). Some clones in this sample may be carry-over from other donors' samples.

The table lists this clone with many counts. The chain links TRBV6-2 or TRBV6-3 to TRBJ1-2; weak D call: TRBD1 (6 bases). Trimming removed 0 bases from V and 8 bases from J, with 13 bases in between. The CDR3 sequence is 14 residues long. Germline V gives CDR1 MNHEY, CDR2 SVGEGT. For the CDR3, the DNA is TGTGCCAGCAGTTACTCCGCCGTCGGGGGCGGCTACACCTTC. Protein sequence: CASSYSAVGGGYTF.

The table lists this clone with many counts. The chain joins TRBV28 to TRBJ1-2; 10 positions agree with TRBD1. With V trimmed by 4 bases and J by 7 bases, 12 bases remained unmatched. CDR1 is MDHEN and CDR2 is SYDVKM in the germline V gene. The CDR3 runs 16 residues. CDR3 in DNA: TGTGCCAGCAGTTCTAAGGGACAGGGGATCCGGGGTGGCTACACCTTC. This codes for CASSSKGQGIRGGYTF.

This clone was seen ten or more times. The CDR3 coding sequence is TGTGCCAGCAGTGAAGCCCGACGTGAAGCTTTCTTT. Translating it yields CASSEARREAFF. This chain links TRBV2 with TRBJ1-1; D unresolved. V was pared by 0 bases and J by 7 bases, with 6 bases between. The CDR3 has 12 residues. CDR1 and CDR2 from the germline V gene are SNHLY and FYNNEI.

This clone showed up many times. The chain joins TRBV30 to TRBJ1-5; no firm D call. The length of the CDR3 is 12 residues. V lost 2 bases, J lost 6 bases, and 8 bases lay in between. Germline-derived CDR1 and CDR2 are GTSNPN and SVGIG (reference sequence). In nucleotides, the CDR3 is TGTGCCTGGAGTAGAGAGCTTCAGCCCCAGCATTTT. It codes for CAWSRELQPQHF.

This clone occurred once. The junction shows a germline mismatch at one end, possibly a read error. The V and J genes are TRBV18 and TRBJ1-6; perhaps TRBD1 as D (5 bases). Germline V gene data show CDR1 as KGHSH and CDR2 as LQKENI. The CDR3 has 15 residues. The CDR3: CASSPGQGYNSPIHF. CDR3 sequence (DNA): TGTGCCAGCTCACCAGGTCAGGGTTATAATTCACCCATCCACTTT.

This clone was seen ten or more times. Other DNA sequences from this sample encode an identical CDR3 as well. The chain carries TRBV10-3 and TRBJ2-6, with D hard to call. This CDR3 has 18 residues. Germline V lookup: CDR1 ENHRY, CDR2 SYGVKD. V lost 4 bases and J lost 4, with 20 bases in between. The CDR3 DNA is TGTGCCATCAGTGTAGTGGGAAAACAGATCTCGGGGGCCAACGTCCTGACTTTC. It specifies CAISVVGKQISGANVLTF.

There are many counts of this clone. This may arise from a read error, as a much more abundant clone is one base away. The rearrangement uses TRBV28 and TRBJ2-5; D gene uncertain. The CDR3 covers 12 residues. Germline values: CDR1 MDHEN, CDR2 SYDVKM. V was clipped by 11 bases and J by 1 base, with 11 bases between them. The CDR3 here is CASGRCQETQYF. The CDR3 DNA sequence: TGTGCCTCTGGGCGGTGCCAAGAGACCCAGTACTTC.

The rearrangement uses TRBV27 and TRBJ1-1; 8 positions agree with TRBD1. The CDR3 runs to 13 residues. Trimming at V came to 6 bases and at J to 4 bases, leaving 4 bases not matched to a gene. Germline CDR1 MNHEY, CDR2 SMNVEV (reference sequence). The CDR3 DNA reads TGTGCCAGCAGGACAGGGGCGTCCACTGAAGCTTTCTTT. This sequence encodes CASRTGASTEAFF.

Comment on this clone: Lacking the conserved final phenylalanine or tryptophan, this CDR3 likely reflects a read error. The genes are TRBV28 and TRBJ1-2; D unresolved. The CDR3 runs 16 residues. CDR1 and CDR2 (germline): MDHEN, SYDVKM. Trimming shortened V by 7 bases and J by 0 bases, and 18 bases separated the two germline ends. CDR3 in amino acids: CASIPLGYGPNYGYTL. The CDR3 bases are TGTGCCAGCATCCCCCTGGGGTATGGACCTAACTATGGCTACACCCTC.

This clone was recorded at least ten times. This chain links TRBV3-1 with TRBJ2-3; D assignment may be TRBD1 or TRBD2 (5 bases each). Trimming pared 1 base from V and 2 bases from J, leaving 7 bases between. The CDR3 is 14 amino acids. Per the germline V gene, CDR1 is LGHDT and CDR2 is YNNKEL (reference sequence). In DNA, the CDR3 is TGTGCCAGCAGCCAAGGGGGGAACACAGATACGCAGTATTTT. This gives the protein CASSQGGNTDTQYF.

This clone came up many times. The chain uses TRBV9 and TRBJ2-5, with D unclear. The length of the CDR3 is 13 residues. The germline gives CDR1 SGDLS, CDR2 YYNGEE. Trimming took off 2 bases at V and 5 bases at J, with 10 bases between the two ends. CDR3 in DNA: TGTGCCAGCAGCGTGGGTGGGCAGGAGACCCAGTACTTC. Protein product: CASSVGGQETQYF.

The chain recombines TRBV11-1 with TRBJ2-1, with no clear D. Germline V CDR1 and CDR2: SGHAT, FQDESV (reference sequence). V was clipped by 4 bases and J by 8 bases, with 12 bases between them. This CDR3 has 13 amino acids. The DNA of the CDR3 is TGTGCCAGCAGCTCCAGGATCGGGTATGAGCAGTTCTTC. Translating it yields CASSSRIGYEQFF.

This clone was seen many times. The chain's CDR3 is CASTLGRDSPLHF. DNA of the CDR3: TGTGCCAGCACCCTGGGCAGGGATTCACCCCTCCACTTT. The V gene is TRBV6-1, the J gene TRBJ1-6; weak D call: TRBD1 (5 bases). The V end was cut by 7 bases, the J end by 8 bases, with 12 bases between. Germline CDR1 is MNHNS and CDR2 is SASEGT. The CDR3 sequence is 13 residues long.

This clone was observed a handful of times. The final CDR3 position lacks the conserved phenylalanine or tryptophan, pointing to a likely read error. The chain couples TRBV20-1 to TRBJ2-6; D unresolved. This CDR3 is 16 amino acids long. The V gene lost 0 bases and the J gene lost 2 bases, with 11 bases spanning the gap. The V gene's germline CDR1 is DFQATT and CDR2 SNEGSKA (reference sequence). The CDR3 DNA reads as TGCAGTGCTAGAGATCACCAGAACCCTGGGGCCAACGTCCTGACTTTA. It yields the protein CSARDHQNPGANVLTL.